The present entry profiles one T cell receptor beta chain with its context. A single count supports this clone. The clone's antigen remains unknown. There are no base qualities to consult, and no much larger clone falls within one base. Libraries were made using the immunoSEQ multiplex PCR assay. TCRbeta CDR3 sequencing was carried out by an external provider as a commercial service. Regarding the original processing steps: The analyses relied on productive nucleotide sequences along with amino acid sequences obtained through in silico translation. Diversity was measured as Renyi entropy over a range of alpha values, and the median of 200 repeated subsamples was taken to equalise sample size. The distance between each pair of repertoires was calculated as one minus the Chao-modified Jaccard index, which corrects for under-sampling, and this distance was used for clustering. Frequency-weighted overlap with synovial clonotypes was calculated over 200 sample sizes with 200 draws without replacement at each size, and the overlap was reported at the size of the smaller sample. Drawn from immuneACCESS, this table holds only the in-frame rearrangements with V and J called that TCRdb kept. Clones are partly lost; checked studies trace under half to an unresolved V gene and leave the rest unexplained. The V and J calls and clone size were taken over from that table, and D and trimming were inferred from the DNA. This sample gives 15,000 to 20,000 clones in total; under 95% of them show up just once. The top ten hold 0.73% of the sample.

This sample was included in a study of circulating and synovial CD4+ cells in juvenile arthritis (dated by TCRdb to about 2014). Describing the broader study: Within each patient, the study compared the TCRbeta CDR3 repertoires of three groups: circulating HLA-DR+ CD4 T cells, bulk blood CD4 T cells, and synovial CD4 T cells. Repertoire sequencing was performed with the aim of confirming enrichment of synovial clonotypes in a circulating synovial-like CD4 T cell subset. Here is what the overall study found, with its caveats: CPL and bulk blood CD4 samples differed in T cell genome counts by at least an order of magnitude, so sample-size effects were addressed. Because overlap with synovium was found to increase with sequencing depth, the full repertoire overlap was likely underestimated by the measured shared-clonotype fractions. Synovial and circulating pathogenic-like lymphocyte repertoires were less diverse than bulk blood CD4 repertoires, and some CPL samples were as oligoclonal as synovium. Circulating pathogenic-like lymphocytes clustered together with synovial T cells and shared a substantially larger fraction of CDR3 sequences with synovium than bulk blood did. The difference between circulating pathogenic-like lymphocytes and bulk blood T cells was not detected by traditional Vbeta family usage analysis.

The sequenced samples came from patients who had active juvenile idiopathic arthritis. Sorting was carried out immediately after cells were thawed, and dead cells were excluded with Live/Dead Fixable Near-IR Stain. CDR1 and CDR2 were assigned from the germline V gene as SGHRS and YFSETQ. There are 16 amino acids in the CDR3, from cysteine to phenylalanine inclusive. CDR3 DNA is the only sequence kept; it has 48 bases, read in frame from the first base. The chain is encoded by TRBV5-1 joined to TRBJ2-5, with TRBD1 tentatively as D gene (6 bases match). The J call is in doubt because the DNA end fits TRBJ2-7 better. Material for sequencing was CD4+ T cells from blood. This sequence was found in a human donor with juvenile idiopathic arthritis. The CDR3 protein sequence reads: CASSLGAGDGSYEQYF. The DNA sequence is given as TGCGCCAGCAGCTTGGGGGCAGGGGACGGTTCCTACGAGCAGTACTTC.